The rows below give T cell receptor beta chains drawn from one sample of a study of beta chain features in type 1 diabetes. Clones were sequenced by immunoSEQ multiplex PCR, and TCRdb holds only the in-frame ones, with some missing. The table has under 150,000 clones, 7.5% to 9.5% seen once; the top ten hold approximately 0.7%. What was sequenced was central memory CD4+ T cells from blood. The receptors originated from a man aged 30-40 years with type 1 diabetes. CDR3s include the opening cysteine and the closing phenylalanine or tryptophan. A D gene is named only where the DNA matches it firmly. Clone size is stated in some rows and not others, as once, few, many or a class when expanded.

v_call	clone_size	d_call	j_call	cdr3_aa	cdr3_nt
TRBV5-1	-	-	TRBJ2-5	CASSEATYTETQYF	TGCGCCAGCAGCGAGGCTACCTACACAGAGACCCAGTACTTC
TRBV4-1	-	-	TRBJ2-2	CASSQEIPGATNTGELFF	TGCGCCAGCAGCCAGGAAATCCCAGGGGCCACGAACACCGGGGAGCTGTTTTTT
TRBV5-1	few	-	TRBJ2-2	CASSLGSGDNTGELFF	TGCGCCAGCAGCTTGGGATCGGGAGATAACACCGGGGAGCTGTTTTTT
TRBV7-8	few	-	TRBJ2-7	CASSPARASGQYF	TGTGCCAGCAGCCCGGCCCGGGCGAGCGGGCAGTACTTC
TRBV30	few	-	TRBJ1-1	CAWSVQANTEAFF	TGTGCCTGGAGTGTACAGGCTAACACTGAAGCTTTCTTT
TRBV30	few	-	TRBJ1-6	CAWSGGRVPLHF	TGTGCCTGGAGTGGCGGCCGGGTACCCCTCCACTTT
TRBV4-2	few	-	TRBJ1-6	CASSQDPRESPLHF	TGTGCCAGCAGCCAAGATCCTAGGGAGTCACCCCTCCACTTT
TRBV30	-	-	TRBJ1-4	CAWSPSTGKLFF	TGTGCCTGGAGTCCGAGCACGGGAAAACTGTTTTTT
TRBV18	few	TRBD1	TRBJ1-4	CASSPPGTANEKLFF	TGTGCCAGCTCACCTCCCGGGACAGCTAATGAAAAACTGTTTTTT
TRBV7-6	few	TRBD2	TRBJ2-7	CASSFRLAGEQYF	TGTGCCAGCAGCTTTCGGCTAGCGGGCGAGCAGTACTTC